Below, one T cell receptor (beta chain) is given with its context. V was shortened by 4 bases and J by 5 bases, with 14 bases between the two germline ends. The CDR3 is 14 residues long. The V gene's germline CDR1 is LNHDA and CDR2 SQIVND (reference sequence). The data are from a study of blood T cell repertoires in COVID-19. Using immunoSEQ multiplex PCR, the repertoire was profiled, and TCRdb retains in-frame clones only, with some absent. The repertoire holds about 250,000 clones, more than 65% seen once, with 4% to 5.5% in the top ten. The sample taken for sequencing was peripheral blood. The rearrangement joins TRBV19 to TRBJ1-1; D is unclear. The origin of this receptor is a man aged 45-65 years with active or convalescent COVID-19. The DNA for the CDR3 is TGTGCCAGTAGTACGCCAGGCCTTTTGACTGAAGCTTTCTTT. Its protein is CASSTPGLLTEAFF.